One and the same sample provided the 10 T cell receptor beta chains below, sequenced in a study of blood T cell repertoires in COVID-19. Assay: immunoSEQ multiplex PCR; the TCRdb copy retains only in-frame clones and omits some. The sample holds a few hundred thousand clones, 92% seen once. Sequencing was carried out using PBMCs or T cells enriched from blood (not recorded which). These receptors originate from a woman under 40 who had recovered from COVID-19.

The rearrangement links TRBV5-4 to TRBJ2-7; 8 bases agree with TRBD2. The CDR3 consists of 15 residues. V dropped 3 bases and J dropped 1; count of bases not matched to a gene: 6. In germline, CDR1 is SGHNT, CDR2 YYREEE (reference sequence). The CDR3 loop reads CASSSERGSSYEQYF. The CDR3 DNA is TGTGCCAGCAGCTCCGAGCGGGGGTCTTCCTACGAGCAGTACTTC. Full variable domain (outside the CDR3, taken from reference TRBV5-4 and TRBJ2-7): ETGVTQSPTHLIKTRGQQVTLRCSSQSGHNTVSWYQQALGQGPQFIFQYYREEENGRGNFPPRFSGLQFPNYSSELNVNALELDDSALYLCASSSERGSSYEQYFGPGTRLTVT.

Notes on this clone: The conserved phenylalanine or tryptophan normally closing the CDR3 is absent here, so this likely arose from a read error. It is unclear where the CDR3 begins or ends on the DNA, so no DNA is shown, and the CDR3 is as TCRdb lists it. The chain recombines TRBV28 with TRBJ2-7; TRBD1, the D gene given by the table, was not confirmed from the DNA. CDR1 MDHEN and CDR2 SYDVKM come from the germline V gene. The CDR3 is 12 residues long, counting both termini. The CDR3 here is CASSFLSGELSY.

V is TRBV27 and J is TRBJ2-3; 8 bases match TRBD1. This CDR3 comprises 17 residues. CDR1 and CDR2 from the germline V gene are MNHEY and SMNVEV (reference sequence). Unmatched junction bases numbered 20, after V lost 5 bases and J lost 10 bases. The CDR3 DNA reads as TGTGCCAGCAGTAGACCCCCCGGACAGGGACCGCCCTCTGCGCAGTATTTT. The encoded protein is CASSRPPGQGPPSAQYF.

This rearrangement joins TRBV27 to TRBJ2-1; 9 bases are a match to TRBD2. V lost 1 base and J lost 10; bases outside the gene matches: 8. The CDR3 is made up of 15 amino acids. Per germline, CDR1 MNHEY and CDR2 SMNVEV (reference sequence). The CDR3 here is CASSLLGGGAREQFF. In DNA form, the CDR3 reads TGTGCCAGCAGTTTATTAGGCGGGGGGGCAAGGGAGCAGTTCTTC.

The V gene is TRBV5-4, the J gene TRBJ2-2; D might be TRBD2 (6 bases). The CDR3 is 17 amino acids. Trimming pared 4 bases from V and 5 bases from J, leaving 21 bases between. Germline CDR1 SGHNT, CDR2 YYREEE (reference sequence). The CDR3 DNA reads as TGTGCCAGCAGCGGGGACTCCATCTTTGGCATAACCGGGGAGCTGTTTTTT. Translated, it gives CASSGDSIFGITGELFF. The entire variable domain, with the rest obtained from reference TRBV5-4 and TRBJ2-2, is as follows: ETGVTQSPTHLIKTRGQQVTLRCSSQSGHNTVSWYQQALGQGPQFIFQYYREEENGRGNFPPRFSGLQFPNYSSELNVNALELDDSALYLCASSGDSIFGITGELFFGEGSRLTVL.

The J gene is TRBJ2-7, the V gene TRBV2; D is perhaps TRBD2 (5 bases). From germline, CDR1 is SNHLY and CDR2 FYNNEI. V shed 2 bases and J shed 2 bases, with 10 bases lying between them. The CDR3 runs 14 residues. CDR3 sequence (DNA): TGTGCCAGCAGTGAACGGGGTACAGCCTACGAGCAGTACTTC. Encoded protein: CASSERGTAYEQYF.

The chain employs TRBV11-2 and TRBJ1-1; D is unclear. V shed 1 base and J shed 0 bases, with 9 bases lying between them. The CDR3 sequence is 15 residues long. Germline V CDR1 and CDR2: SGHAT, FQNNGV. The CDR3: CASSLGGTMNTEAFF. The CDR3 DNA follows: TGTGCCAGCAGCTTAGGAGGCACCATGAACACTGAAGCTTTCTTT.

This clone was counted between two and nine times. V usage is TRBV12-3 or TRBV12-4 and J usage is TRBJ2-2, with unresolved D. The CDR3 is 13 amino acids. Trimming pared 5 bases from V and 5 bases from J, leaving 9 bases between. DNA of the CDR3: TGTGCCAGCAGTCTACCTCCAACCGGGGAGCTGTTTTTT. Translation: CASSLPPTGELFF.

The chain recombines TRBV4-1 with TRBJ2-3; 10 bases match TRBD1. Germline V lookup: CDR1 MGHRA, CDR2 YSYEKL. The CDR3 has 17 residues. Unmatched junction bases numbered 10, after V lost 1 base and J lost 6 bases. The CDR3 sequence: CASSQGGTGALKDTQYF. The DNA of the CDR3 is TGCGCCAGCAGCCAAGGGGGGACAGGGGCCCTAAAGGATACGCAGTATTTT.

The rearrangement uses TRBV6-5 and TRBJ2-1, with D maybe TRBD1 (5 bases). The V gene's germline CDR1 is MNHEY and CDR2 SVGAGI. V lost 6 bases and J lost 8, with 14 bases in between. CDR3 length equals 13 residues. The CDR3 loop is CASRSREVDEQFF. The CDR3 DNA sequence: TGTGCCAGCAGGAGCAGGGAAGTCGATGAGCAGTTCTTC.